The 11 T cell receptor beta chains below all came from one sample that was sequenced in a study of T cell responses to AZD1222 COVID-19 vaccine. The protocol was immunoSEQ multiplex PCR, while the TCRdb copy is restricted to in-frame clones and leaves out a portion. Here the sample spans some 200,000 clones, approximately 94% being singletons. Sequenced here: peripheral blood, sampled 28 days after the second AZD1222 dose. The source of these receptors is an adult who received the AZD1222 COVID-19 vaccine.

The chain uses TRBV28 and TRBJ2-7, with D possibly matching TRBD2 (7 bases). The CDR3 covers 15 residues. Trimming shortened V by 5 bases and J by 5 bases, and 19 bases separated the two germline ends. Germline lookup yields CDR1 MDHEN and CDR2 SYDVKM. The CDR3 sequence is CASSPAQGGENEQYF. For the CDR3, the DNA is TGTGCCAGCAGTCCTGCACAGGGAGGGGAAAACGAGCAGTACTTC.

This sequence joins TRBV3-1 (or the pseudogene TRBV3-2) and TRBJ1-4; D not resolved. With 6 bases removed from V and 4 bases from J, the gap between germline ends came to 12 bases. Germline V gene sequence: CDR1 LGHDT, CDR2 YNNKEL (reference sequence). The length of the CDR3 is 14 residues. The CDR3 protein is CASRYGRSNEKLFF. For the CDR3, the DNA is TGTGCCAGCAGGTACGGACGAAGTAATGAAAAACTGTTTTTT.

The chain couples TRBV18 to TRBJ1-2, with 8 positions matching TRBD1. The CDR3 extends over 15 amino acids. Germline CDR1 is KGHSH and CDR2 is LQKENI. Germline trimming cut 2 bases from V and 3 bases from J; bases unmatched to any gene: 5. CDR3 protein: CASSPFTGGDYGYTF. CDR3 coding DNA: TGTGCCAGCTCACCATTCACAGGGGGGGACTATGGCTACACCTTC.

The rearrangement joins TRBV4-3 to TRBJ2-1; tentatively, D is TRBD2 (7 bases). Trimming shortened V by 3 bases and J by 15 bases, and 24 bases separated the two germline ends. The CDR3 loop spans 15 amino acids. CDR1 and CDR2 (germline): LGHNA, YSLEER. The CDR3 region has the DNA TGCGCCAGCAGCCATAGTCGAGGGGGGGGACGAGCAGCGTTCTTC. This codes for CASSHSRGGGRAAFF.

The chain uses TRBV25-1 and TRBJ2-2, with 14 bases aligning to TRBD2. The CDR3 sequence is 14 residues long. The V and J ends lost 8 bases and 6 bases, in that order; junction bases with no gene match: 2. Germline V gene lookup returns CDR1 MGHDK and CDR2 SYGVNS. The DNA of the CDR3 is TGTGCCAGCGGACTAGCGGGGGGATCCGGGGAGCTGTTTTTT. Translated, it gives CASGLAGGSGELFF.

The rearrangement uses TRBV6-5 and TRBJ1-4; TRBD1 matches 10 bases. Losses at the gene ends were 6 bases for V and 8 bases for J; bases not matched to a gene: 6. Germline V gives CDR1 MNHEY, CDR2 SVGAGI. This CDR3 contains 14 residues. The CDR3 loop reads CASSTDRGPEKLFF. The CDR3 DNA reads TGTGCCAGCAGCACTGACAGGGGGCCAGAAAAACTGTTTTTT.

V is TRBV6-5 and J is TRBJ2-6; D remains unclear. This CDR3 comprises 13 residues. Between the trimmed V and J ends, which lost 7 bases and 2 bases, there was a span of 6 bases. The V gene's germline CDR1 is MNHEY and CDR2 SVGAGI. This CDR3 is CASTGAGANVLTF. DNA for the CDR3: TGTGCCAGCACTGGAGCTGGGGCCAACGTCCTGACTTTC.

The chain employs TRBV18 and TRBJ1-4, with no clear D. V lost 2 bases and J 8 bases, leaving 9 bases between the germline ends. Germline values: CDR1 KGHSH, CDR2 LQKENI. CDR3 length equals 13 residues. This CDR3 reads CASSPGVEEKLFF. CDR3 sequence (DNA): TGTGCCAGCTCACCAGGGGTGGAGGAAAAACTGTTTTTT. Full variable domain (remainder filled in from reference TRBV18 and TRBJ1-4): NAGVMQNPRHLVRRRGQEARLRCSPMKGHSHVYWYRQLPEEGLKFMVYLQKENIIDESGMPKERFSAEFPKEGPSILRIQQVVRGDSAAYFCASSPGVEEKLFFGSGTQLSVL.

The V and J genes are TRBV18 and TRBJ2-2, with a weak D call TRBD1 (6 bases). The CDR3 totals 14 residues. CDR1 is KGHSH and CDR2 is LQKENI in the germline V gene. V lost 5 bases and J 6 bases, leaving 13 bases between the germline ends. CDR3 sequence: CASSEQGYAGELFF. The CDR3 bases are TGTGCCAGCTCAGAACAGGGATACGCCGGGGAGCTGTTTTTT.

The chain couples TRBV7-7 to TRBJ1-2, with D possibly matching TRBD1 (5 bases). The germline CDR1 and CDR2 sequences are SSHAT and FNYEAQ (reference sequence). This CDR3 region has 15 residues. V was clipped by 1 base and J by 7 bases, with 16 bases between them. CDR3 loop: CASSLVVREASGYTF. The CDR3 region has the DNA TGTGCCAGCAGCTTAGTGGTCAGGGAGGCCTCTGGCTACACCTTC.

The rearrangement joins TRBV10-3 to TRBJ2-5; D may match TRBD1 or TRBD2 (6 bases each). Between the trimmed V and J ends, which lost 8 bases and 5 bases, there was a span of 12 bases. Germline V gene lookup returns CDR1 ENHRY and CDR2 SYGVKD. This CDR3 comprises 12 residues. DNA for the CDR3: TGTGCCATCGGAGGGGGTGGGGAGACCCAGTACTTC. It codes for CAIGGGGETQYF.